The 8 T cell receptor beta chains reported below all come from one sample, sequenced in a study of shared clonotypes between healthy human individuals. The repertoire was sequenced with immunoSEQ multiplex PCR; TCRdb's copy has only in-frame clones and lacks some. The table has fewer than 600,000 clones, approximately 85% seen once. Sequencing input: PBMCs. Source of these receptors: a woman aged 35 to 49 in good health. Some clones in this sample may be carry-over from other donors' samples.

The chain uses TRBV11-2 and TRBJ2-1; D not resolved. Germline CDR1 is SGHAT and CDR2 is FQNNGV. The V end lost 3 bases, the J end lost 10 bases, and 13 bases lay between the germline ends. The CDR3 contains 13 residues. The CDR3 loop reads CASSLVVLGEQFF. The CDR3 DNA is TGTGCCAGCAGCTTGGTTGTTCTGGGCGAGCAGTTCTTC.

This chain joins TRBV9 and TRBJ2-3, with 10 bases aligning to TRBD2. This CDR3 is 16 amino acids long. J gave up 4 bases and V 0 bases, and 5 bases lay outside the gene matches. Germline assignment: CDR1 SGDLS and CDR2 YYNGEE. The CDR3 nucleotides read TGTGCCAGCAGCGTAGTAGCGGGAGGCGGTCCAGATACGCAGTATTTT. Encoded protein: CASSVVAGGGPDTQYF.

CDR3 sequence: CASSLLGTGSEGGQFF. As DNA, the CDR3 is TGCGCCAGCAGCTTGCTGGGGACAGGGTCAGAAGGAGGGCAGTTCTTC. V gene TRBV5-1 combines with J gene TRBJ2-1; 9 positions agree with TRBD1. V shed 1 base, J shed 12 bases, and the junction held 14 bases outside the gene matches. CDR3 length equals 16 residues. CDR1 is SGHRS, CDR2 YFSETQ, per germline. The whole variable domain, remainder taken from reference TRBV5-1 and TRBJ2-1, is KAGVTQTPRYLIKTRGQQVTLSCSPISGHRSVSWYQQTPGQGLQFLFEYFSETQRNKGNFPGRFSGRQFSNSRSEMNVSTLELGDSALYLCASSLLGTGSEGGQFFGPGTRLTVL.

This clone occurred once. V and J are TRBV30 and TRBJ2-7; no firm D call. Trimming left V 3 bases short and J 2 bases short, with 17 bases between. CDR3 length equals 15 residues. The V gene's germline CDR1 is GTSNPN and CDR2 SVGIG (reference sequence). CDR3 DNA sequence: TGTGCCTGGAGACAGTGGGCAGGTATTGCCTACGAGCAGTACTTC. Protein sequence: CAWRQWAGIAYEQYF. Complete variable domain (other parts from reference TRBV30 and TRBJ2-7): SQTIHQWPATLVQPVGSPLSLECTVEGTSNPNLYWYRQAAGRGLQLLFYSVGIGQISSEVPQNLSASRPQDRQFILSSKKLLLSDSGFYLCAWRQWAGIAYEQYFGPGTRLTVT.

This clone came up a few times. The chain recombines TRBV2 with TRBJ2-7; unclear D gene. Trimming removed 2 bases at V and 7 bases at J, with 6 bases between. CDR1 is SNHLY, CDR2 FYNNEI, per germline. This CDR3 has 11 residues. CDR3 region: CASSEPKEQYF. CDR3 DNA sequence: TGTGCCAGCAGTGAACCAAAGGAGCAGTACTTC.

The chain uses TRBV7-6 and TRBJ2-7, with D possibly called TRBD1 or TRBD2 (5 bases each). Between the trimmed V and J ends, which lost 4 bases and 4 bases, there was a span of 14 bases. This CDR3 comprises 14 residues. Germline assignment: CDR1 SGHVS and CDR2 FNYEAQ. The CDR3, as DNA: TGTGCCAGCAGCTCCCCGGGACCCGTGTACGAGCAGTACTTC. Translation gives CASSSPGPVYEQYF.

The rearrangement uses TRBV19 and TRBJ2-6; D is unclear. This CDR3 has 16 residues. Deletions cut 5 bases from V and 0 bases from J, with 11 bases between. Germline CDR1 LNHDA, CDR2 SQIVND (reference sequence). CDR3: CASSSQAISGANVLTF. DNA for the CDR3: TGTGCCAGTAGTTCCCAGGCCATCTCTGGGGCCAACGTCCTGACTTTC.

V usage is TRBV5-6 and J usage is TRBJ1-3; possible D gene TRBD1, 5 bases. Trimming shortened V by 5 bases and J by 2 bases, and 8 bases separated the two germline ends. The CDR3 contains 13 residues. CDR1 is SGHDT and CDR2 is YYEEEE in the germline V gene. The CDR3 region is CASRRGAGNTIYF. The DNA for the CDR3 is TGTGCCAGCAGAAGGGGTGCTGGAAACACCATATATTTT. The full variable domain, in which reference TRBV5-6 and TRBJ1-3 provide the parts outside the CDR3, is DAGVTQSPTHLIKTRGQQVTLRCSPKSGHDTVSWYQQALGQGPQFIFQYYEEEERQRGNFPDRFSGHQFPNYSSELNVNALLLGDSALYLCASRRGAGNTIYFGEGSWLTVV.